These 3 T cell receptor beta chains share one sample of origin, sequenced in a study of T cell repertoires in cytomegalovirus infection. TCRdb re-called the reads through MiXCR, storing one row per CDR3 protein. This table holds some 560,000 distinct CDR3 sequences, roughly 42% found once. These receptors have no identified antigens. The sequenced sample was cultured PBMCs, obtained from culture after CMV antigen stimulation. Receptor source: a human donor in good health (CMV status not recorded). Some clones in this sample may be carry-over from other donors' samples.

This clonotype was recorded at least ten times. V is TRBV7-2 and J is TRBJ1-5, with D unresolved. V was clipped by 6 bases and J by 5 bases, with 11 bases between them. Germline loops: CDR1 SGHTA, CDR2 FQGNSA. CDR3 length: 13 amino acids. CDR3: CASRRSLDQPQHF. DNA of the CDR3: TGTGCCAGCAGACGCAGCTTGGATCAGCCCCAGCATTTT.

The CDR3 loop reads CASSVSGSYNEQFF. CDR3 nucleotides: TGTGCCAGCAGTGTGAGCGGGAGCTACAATGAGCAGTTCTTC. This rearrangement joins TRBV12-3 or TRBV12-4 to TRBJ2-1, with 8 bases matching TRBD2. The CDR3 is made up of 14 amino acids. V shed 5 bases and J 3 bases; nucleotides not matched to a gene: 3.

Only a few counts were recorded for this clonotype. The chain carries TRBV27 and TRBJ2-7; TRBD1 is a possible D gene (6 bases). V dropped 7 bases and J dropped 2 bases, with 15 bases sitting between them. CDR3 length: 14 residues. Germline values: CDR1 MNHEY, CDR2 SMNVEV (reference sequence). DNA of the CDR3: TGTGCCAGCACCGAGGGACAATTCGCCTACGAGCAGTACTTC. It encodes CASTEGQFAYEQYF.